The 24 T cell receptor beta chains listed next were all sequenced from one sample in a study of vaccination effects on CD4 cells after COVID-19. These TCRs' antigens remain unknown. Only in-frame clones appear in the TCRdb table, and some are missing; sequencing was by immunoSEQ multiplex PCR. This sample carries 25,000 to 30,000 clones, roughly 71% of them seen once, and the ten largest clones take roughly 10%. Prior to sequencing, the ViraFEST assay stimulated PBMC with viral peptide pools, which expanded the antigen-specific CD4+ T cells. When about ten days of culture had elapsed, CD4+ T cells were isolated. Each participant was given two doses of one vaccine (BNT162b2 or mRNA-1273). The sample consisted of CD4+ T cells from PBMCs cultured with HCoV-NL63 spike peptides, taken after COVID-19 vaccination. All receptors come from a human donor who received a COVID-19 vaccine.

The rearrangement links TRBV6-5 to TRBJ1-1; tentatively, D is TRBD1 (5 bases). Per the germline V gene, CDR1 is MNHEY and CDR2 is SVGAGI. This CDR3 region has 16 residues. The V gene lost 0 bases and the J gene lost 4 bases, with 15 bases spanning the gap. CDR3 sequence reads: CASSYSSAPGSTEAFF. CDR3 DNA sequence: TGTGCCAGCAGTTACTCGAGTGCTCCAGGGAGCACTGAAGCTTTCTTT.

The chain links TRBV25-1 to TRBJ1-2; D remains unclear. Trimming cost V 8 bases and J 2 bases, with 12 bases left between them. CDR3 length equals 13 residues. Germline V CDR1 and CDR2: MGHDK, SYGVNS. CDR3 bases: TGTGCCAGCTCCCCGAGGGTAAACTATGGCTACACCTTC. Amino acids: CASSPRVNYGYTF.

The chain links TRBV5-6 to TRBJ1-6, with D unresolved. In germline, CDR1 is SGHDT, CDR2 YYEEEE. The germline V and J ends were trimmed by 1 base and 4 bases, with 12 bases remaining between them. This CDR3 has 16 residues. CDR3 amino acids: CASSLLRQIYNSPLHF. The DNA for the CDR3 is TGTGCCAGCAGCTTGTTGCGTCAGATTTATAATTCACCCCTCCACTTT.

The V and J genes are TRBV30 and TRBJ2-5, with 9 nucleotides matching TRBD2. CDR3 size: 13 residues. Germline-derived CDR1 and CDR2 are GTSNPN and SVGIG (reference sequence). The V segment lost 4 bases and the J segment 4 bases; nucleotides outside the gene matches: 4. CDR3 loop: CAWNAGGVETQYF. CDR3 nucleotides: TGTGCCTGGAACGCGGGGGGGGTAGAGACCCAGTACTTC.

The CDR3 region has the DNA TGTGCCAGCTCACCGGGACAGGGGGACACCGGGGAGCTGTTTTTT. Amino acid sequence: CASSPGQGDTGELFF. The chain couples TRBV18 to TRBJ2-2, with 11 bases aligning to TRBD1. After removal of 3 bases from V and 3 bases from J, the junction contained 0 bases not matched to a gene. The CDR3 runs to 15 residues. The germline V gene has CDR1 KGHSH and CDR2 LQKENI.

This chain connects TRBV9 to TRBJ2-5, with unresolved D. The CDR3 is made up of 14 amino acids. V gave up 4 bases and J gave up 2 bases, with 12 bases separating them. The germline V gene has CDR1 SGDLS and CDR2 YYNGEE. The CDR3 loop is CASSQTNPQETQYF. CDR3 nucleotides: TGTGCCAGCAGCCAGACGAACCCTCAAGAGACCCAGTACTTC.

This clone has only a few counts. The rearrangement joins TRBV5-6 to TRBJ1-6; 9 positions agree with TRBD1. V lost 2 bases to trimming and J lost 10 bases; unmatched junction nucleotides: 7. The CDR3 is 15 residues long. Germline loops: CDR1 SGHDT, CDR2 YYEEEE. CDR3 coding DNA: TGTGCCAGCAGCTTCCATGGTACAGGGGGCTCACCCCTCCACTTT. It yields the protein CASSFHGTGGSPLHF.

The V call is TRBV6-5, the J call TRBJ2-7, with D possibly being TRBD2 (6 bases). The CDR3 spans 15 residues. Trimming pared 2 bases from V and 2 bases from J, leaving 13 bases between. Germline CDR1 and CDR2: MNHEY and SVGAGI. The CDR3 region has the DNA TGTGCCAGCAGTTACCGCCCTGGGGGGACCTACGAGCAGTACTTC. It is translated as CASSYRPGGTYEQYF.

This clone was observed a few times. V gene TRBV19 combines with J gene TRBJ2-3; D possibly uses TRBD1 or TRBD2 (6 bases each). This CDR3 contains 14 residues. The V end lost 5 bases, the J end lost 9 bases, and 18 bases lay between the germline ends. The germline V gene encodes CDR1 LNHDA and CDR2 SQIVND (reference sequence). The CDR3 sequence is CASSRETGLYTQYF. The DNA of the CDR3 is TGTGCCAGTAGTCGGGAGACAGGTCTATACACGCAGTATTTT.

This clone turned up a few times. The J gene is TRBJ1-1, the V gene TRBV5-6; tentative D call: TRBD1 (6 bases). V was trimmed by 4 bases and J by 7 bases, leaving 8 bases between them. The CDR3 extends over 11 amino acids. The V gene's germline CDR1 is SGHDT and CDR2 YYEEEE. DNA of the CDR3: TGTGCCAGCAGCAGGGGGGGTGAAGCTTTCTTT. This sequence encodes CASSRGGEAFF. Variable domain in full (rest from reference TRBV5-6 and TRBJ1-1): DAGVTQSPTHLIKTRGQQVTLRCSPKSGHDTVSWYQQALGQGPQFIFQYYEEEERQRGNFPDRFSGHQFPNYSSELNVNALLLGDSALYLCASSRGGEAFFGQGTRLTVV.

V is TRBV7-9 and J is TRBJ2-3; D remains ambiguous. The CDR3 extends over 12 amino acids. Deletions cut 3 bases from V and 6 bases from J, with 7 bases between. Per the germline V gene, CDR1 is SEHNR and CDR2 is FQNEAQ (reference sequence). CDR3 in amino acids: CASSFSGDTQYF. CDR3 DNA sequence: TGTGCCAGCAGCTTCTCCGGGGATACGCAGTATTTT.

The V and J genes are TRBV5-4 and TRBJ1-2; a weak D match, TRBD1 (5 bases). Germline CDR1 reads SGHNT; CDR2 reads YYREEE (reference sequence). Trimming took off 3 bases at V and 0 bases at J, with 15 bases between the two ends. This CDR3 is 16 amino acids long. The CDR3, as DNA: TGTGCCAGCAGCTATCAGGGTGTTTTCGCTAACTATGGCTACACCTTC. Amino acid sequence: CASSYQGVFANYGYTF.

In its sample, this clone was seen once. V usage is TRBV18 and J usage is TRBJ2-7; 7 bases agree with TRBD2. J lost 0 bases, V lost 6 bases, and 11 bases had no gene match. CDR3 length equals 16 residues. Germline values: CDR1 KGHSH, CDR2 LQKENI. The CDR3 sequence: CASSLRGEGPSYEQYF. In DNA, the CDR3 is TGTGCCAGCTCTCTACGGGGGGAGGGGCCCTCCTACGAGCAGTACTTC.

The CDR3 loop reads CATSRDSRTGGRYTF. The CDR3 nucleotides read TGTGCCACCAGCAGAGATAGTCGGACAGGGGGGCGCTACACCTTC. This chain uses TRBV15 with TRBJ1-2, with 10 bases identical to TRBD1. This CDR3 is 15 amino acids long. Trimming took 0 bases from V and 9 from J; bases not matched to a gene: 7. The germline V gene encodes CDR1 LNHNV and CDR2 YYDKDF (reference sequence). Full variable domain (missing parts from reference TRBV15 and TRBJ1-2): DAMVIQNPRYQVTQFGKPVTLSCSQTLNHNVMYWYQQKSSQAPKLLFHYYDKDFNNEADTPDNFQSRRPNTSFCFLDIRSPGLGDTAMYLCATSRDSRTGGRYTFGSGTRLTVV.

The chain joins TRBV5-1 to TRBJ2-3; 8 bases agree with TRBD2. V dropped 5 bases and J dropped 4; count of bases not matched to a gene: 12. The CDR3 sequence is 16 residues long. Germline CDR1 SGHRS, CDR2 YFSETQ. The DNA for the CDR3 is TGCGCCAGCAGTTTGCAGGGGCGAGCGGGAGCAGATACGCAGTATTTT. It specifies CASSLQGRAGADTQYF. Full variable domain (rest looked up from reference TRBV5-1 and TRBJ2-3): KAGVTQTPRYLIKTRGQQVTLSCSPISGHRSVSWYQQTPGQGLQFLFEYFSETQRNKGNFPGRFSGRQFSNSRSEMNVSTLELGDSALYLCASSLQGRAGADTQYFGPGTRLTVL.

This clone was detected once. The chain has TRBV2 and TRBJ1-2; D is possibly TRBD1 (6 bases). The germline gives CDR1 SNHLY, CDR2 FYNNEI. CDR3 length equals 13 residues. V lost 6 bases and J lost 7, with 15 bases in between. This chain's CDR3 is CASSGTQGGGYTF. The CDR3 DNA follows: TGTGCCAGCAGCGGGACTCAAGGGGGTGGCTACACCTTC.

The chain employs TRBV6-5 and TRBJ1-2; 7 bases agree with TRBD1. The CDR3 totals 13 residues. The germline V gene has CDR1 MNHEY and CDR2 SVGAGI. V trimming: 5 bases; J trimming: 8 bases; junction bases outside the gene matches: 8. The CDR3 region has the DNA TGTGCCAGCAGTCCCCAGGGGGAGAGAGGCTACACCTTC. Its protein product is CASSPQGERGYTF.

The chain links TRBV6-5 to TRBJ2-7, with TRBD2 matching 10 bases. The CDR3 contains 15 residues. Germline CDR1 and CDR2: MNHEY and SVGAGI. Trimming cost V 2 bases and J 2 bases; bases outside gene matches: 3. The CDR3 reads CASSYGTSVAYEQYF. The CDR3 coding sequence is TGTGCCAGCAGTTACGGGACTAGCGTTGCCTACGAGCAGTACTTC.

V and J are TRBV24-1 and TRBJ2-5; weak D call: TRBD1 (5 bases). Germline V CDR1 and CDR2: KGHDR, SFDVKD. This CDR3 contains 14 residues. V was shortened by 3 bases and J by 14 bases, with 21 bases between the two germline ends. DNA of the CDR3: TGTGCCACCAGTGATCCCAAGGGGCAGGCGCCCAGATACTTC. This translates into CATSDPKGQAPRYF.

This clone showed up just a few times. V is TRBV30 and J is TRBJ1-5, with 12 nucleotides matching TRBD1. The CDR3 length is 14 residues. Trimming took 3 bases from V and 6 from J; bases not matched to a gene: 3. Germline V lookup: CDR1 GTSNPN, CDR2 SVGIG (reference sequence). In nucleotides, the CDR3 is TGTGCCTGGAGGGGACAGGGGGCGATTCAGCCCCAGCATTTT. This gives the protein CAWRGQGAIQPQHF.

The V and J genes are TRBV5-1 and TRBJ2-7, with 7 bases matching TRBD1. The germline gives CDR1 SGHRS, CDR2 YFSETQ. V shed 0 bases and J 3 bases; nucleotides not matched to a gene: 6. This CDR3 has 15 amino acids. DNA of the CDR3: TGCGCCAGCAGCTTGGGACAGGGTGGAGGCTACGAGCAGTACTTC. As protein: CASSLGQGGGYEQYF.

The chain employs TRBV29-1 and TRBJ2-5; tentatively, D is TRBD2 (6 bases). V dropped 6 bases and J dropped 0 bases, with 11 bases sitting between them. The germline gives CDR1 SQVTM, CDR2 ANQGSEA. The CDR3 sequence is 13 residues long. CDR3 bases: TGCAGCGTGGGACTCAGGTACCAAGAGACCCAGTACTTC. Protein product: CSVGLRYQETQYF.

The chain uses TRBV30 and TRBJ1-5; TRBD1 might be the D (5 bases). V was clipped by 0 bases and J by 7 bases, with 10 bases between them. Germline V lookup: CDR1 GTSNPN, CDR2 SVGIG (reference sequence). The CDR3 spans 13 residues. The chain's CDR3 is CAWSVRGVQPQHF. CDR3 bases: TGTGCCTGGAGTGTCCGAGGGGTCCAGCCCCAGCATTTT.

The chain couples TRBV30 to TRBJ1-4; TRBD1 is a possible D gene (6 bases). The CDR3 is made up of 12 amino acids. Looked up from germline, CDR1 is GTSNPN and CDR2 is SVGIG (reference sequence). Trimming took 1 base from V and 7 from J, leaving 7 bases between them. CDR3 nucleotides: TGTGCCTGGAGTGAGGGGGGTGAAAAACTGTTTTTT. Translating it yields CAWSEGGEKLFF.